The 27 T cell receptor beta chains reported below all come from one sample, sequenced in a study of blood T cell repertoires in COVID-19 (TCRdb year 2020). Libraries were built with the immunoSEQ multiplex PCR assay. In its TCRdb copy, this immuneACCESS table keeps in-frame sequences only and misses some clones. Where compared with another copy, unresolved V genes explain less than half of these, and the others have no known cause. The sample has about 200,000 clones on record, approximately 88% of them singletons. 25% to 35% of the sample is in the top ten clones. The sequenced sample consisted of peripheral blood. Source of these receptors: a man in his forties with acute or convalescent COVID-19.

The chain is built from TRBV5-6 and TRBJ2-3; 9 bases match TRBD2. CDR3 size: 16 residues. V was pared by 0 bases and J by 2 bases, with 4 bases of the junction left unmatched. Germline-derived CDR1 and CDR2 are SGHDT and YYEEEE. The chain's CDR3 is CASSLGGRGPTDTQYF. The CDR3 nucleotides read TGTGCCAGCAGCTTGGGCGGGAGGGGGCCCACAGATACGCAGTATTTT.

J is TRBJ2-3 and V is TRBV7-8, with 8 positions matching TRBD2. Trimming cost V 6 bases and J 1 base; bases outside gene matches: 3. The CDR3 consists of 14 residues. Germline CDR1 and CDR2: SGHVS and FQNEAQ. The chain's CDR3 is CASRKTSGTDTQYF. The CDR3 DNA reads TGTGCCAGCAGGAAGACTAGCGGCACAGATACGCAGTATTTT.

This clone has just a few counts. This chain connects TRBV5-5 to TRBJ1-4; perhaps TRBD1 as D (5 bases). The CDR3 is 15 residues long. Per the germline V gene, CDR1 is SGHKS and CDR2 is YYEKEE (reference sequence). V shed 0 bases and J shed 1 base, with 7 bases lying between them. CDR3 coding DNA: TGTGCCAGCAGCTTGGTGCAGGGAACTAATGAAAAACTGTTTTTT. Translating it yields CASSLVQGTNEKLFF.

The chain employs TRBV2 and TRBJ1-2; D perhaps matches TRBD1 (5 bases). This CDR3 spans 14 amino acids. Trimming pared 5 bases from V and 0 bases from J, leaving 10 bases between. The germline CDR1 and CDR2 sequences are SNHLY and FYNNEI. CDR3 amino acids: CASSRDYANYGYTF. CDR3 bases: TGTGCCAGCAGTCGGGACTACGCTAACTATGGCTACACCTTC.

This clone was detected a few times. V usage is TRBV20-1 and J usage is TRBJ1-1; maybe TRBD1 (5 bases). Germline V CDR1 and CDR2: DFQATT, SNEGSKA (reference sequence). The CDR3 length is 14 residues. V lost 3 bases, J lost 4 bases, and 15 bases lay in between. CDR3 sequence: CSASLLRGGTEAFF. The DNA for the CDR3 is TGCAGTGCTAGTCTTCTACGGGGGGGCACTGAAGCTTTCTTT.

The rearrangement uses TRBV5-4 and TRBJ2-7; the D gene is possibly TRBD2 (5 bases). Looked up from germline, CDR1 is SGHNT and CDR2 is YYREEE (reference sequence). Trimming cost V 5 bases and J 2 bases, with 11 bases left between them. This CDR3 contains 13 residues. The CDR3: CASRSGNTYEQYF. The CDR3 DNA sequence: TGTGCCAGCAGAAGCGGCAATACCTACGAGCAGTACTTC.

The chain combines TRBV20-1 with TRBJ2-7; possible D gene TRBD2, 5 bases. Per the germline V gene, CDR1 is DFQATT and CDR2 is SNEGSKA (reference sequence). V was cut by 3 bases and J by 2 bases, with 8 bases left in between. The CDR3 has 12 residues. The CDR3 DNA reads as TGCAGTGCTAGTCGCGGGCCCTACGAGCAGTACTTC. Encoded protein: CSASRGPYEQYF.

The chain uses TRBV4-3 and TRBJ1-6; D is ambiguous. V was clipped by 2 bases and J by 6 bases, with 11 bases between them. Germline CDR1 and CDR2: LGHNA and YSLEER. This CDR3 has 15 residues. The CDR3 sequence is CASSQRLQVNSPLHF. DNA of the CDR3: TGCGCCAGCAGCCAAAGGTTGCAGGTTAATTCACCCCTCCACTTT.

The chain carries TRBV7-2 and TRBJ2-7, with D perhaps TRBD2 (6 bases). Trimming removed 2 bases from V and 1 base from J, with 9 bases in between. The CDR3 runs to 14 residues. Per the germline V gene, CDR1 is SGHTA and CDR2 is FQGNSA. The CDR3 is CASSLRGLSYEQYF. The CDR3 nucleotides are TGTGCCAGCAGCTTAAGAGGACTATCCTACGAGCAGTACTTC.

The chain is built from TRBV19 and TRBJ2-1; 14 bases line up with TRBD2. J gave up 5 bases and V 4 bases, and 10 bases lay outside the gene matches. Germline V lookup: CDR1 LNHDA, CDR2 SQIVND (reference sequence). The CDR3 loop spans 18 amino acids. The CDR3 sequence is CASSTLGLAGGGDNEQFF. In DNA form, the CDR3 reads TGTGCCAGTAGTACGCTTGGACTAGCGGGAGGAGGGGACAATGAGCAGTTCTTC.

This clone was recorded only once. This CDR3 is CASSQDPGVYGYTF. The CDR3 nucleotides read TGTGCCAGCAGCCAAGATCCGGGAGTCTATGGCTACACCTTC. The chain recombines TRBV14 with TRBJ1-2; D is unclear. CDR3 size: 14 residues. Trimming took off 0 bases at V and 4 bases at J, with 9 bases between the two ends. Germline CDR1 reads SGHDN; CDR2 reads FVKESK.

This chain connects TRBV19 to TRBJ2-2; 12 bases agree with TRBD2. The CDR3 extends over 15 amino acids. Trimming at V came to 7 bases and at J to 7 bases, leaving 7 bases not matched to a gene. Germline CDR1 reads LNHDA; CDR2 reads SQIVND (reference sequence). The CDR3 DNA is TGTGCCAGTAAGACTAGCGGGAGTGGTAGCGGGGAGCTGTTTTTT. It yields the protein CASKTSGSGSGELFF.

This sequence joins TRBV18 and TRBJ1-2; 8 nucleotides agree with TRBD1. This CDR3 has 15 amino acids. V shed 7 bases and J 1 base; nucleotides not matched to a gene: 8. The germline CDR1 and CDR2 sequences are KGHSH and LQKENI. The CDR3 nucleotides read TGTGCCAGCTTGGCTGACAGGGGCGATAACTATGGCTACACCTTC. This gives the protein CASLADRGDNYGYTF. Together with reference TRBV18 and TRBJ1-2, the CDR3 gives the full variable domain: NAGVMQNPRHLVRRRGQEARLRCSPMKGHSHVYWYRQLPEEGLKFMVYLQKENIIDESGMPKERFSAEFPKEGPSILRIQQVVRGDSAAYFCASLADRGDNYGYTFGSGTRLTVV.

The chain is built from TRBV5-4 and TRBJ1-6; 7 positions agree with TRBD1. The junction had 20 bases not matched to a gene; V was cut back by 5 bases and J by 6 bases. The CDR3 is 19 amino acids. The germline V gene encodes CDR1 SGHNT and CDR2 YYREEE (reference sequence). CDR3: CASRLPPSGTDGFNSPLHF. The DNA for the CDR3 is TGTGCCAGCAGGTTGCCTCCCTCCGGGACAGATGGTTTTAATTCACCCCTCCACTTT.

This chain connects TRBV2 to TRBJ1-6; a weak D match, TRBD1 (6 bases). V was pared by 7 bases and J by 7 bases, with 14 bases between. The CDR3 totals 14 residues. The germline V gene has CDR1 SNHLY and CDR2 FYNNEI. DNA for the CDR3: TGTGCCAGCACCCTGGACAGCTACAATTCACCCCTCCACTTT. It specifies CASTLDSYNSPLHF.

The chain joins TRBV29-1 to TRBJ1-1, with 7 bases that match TRBD1. V lost 5 bases to trimming and J lost 6 bases; unmatched junction nucleotides: 9. This CDR3 has 13 amino acids. CDR1 SQVTM and CDR2 ANQGSEA come from the germline V gene. The CDR3 reads CSVQTGKDAEAFF. In DNA, the CDR3 is TGCAGCGTTCAGACAGGGAAGGACGCTGAAGCTTTCTTT.

The chain has TRBV6-2 or TRBV6-3 and TRBJ2-7; 9 bases are a match to TRBD2. After removal of 0 bases from V and 13 bases from J, the junction contained 7 bases not matched to a gene. Germline V gene lookup returns CDR1 MNHEY and CDR2 SVGEGT. This CDR3 is 13 amino acids long. CDR3 amino acids: CASSYSTTSGSYF. In DNA form, the CDR3 reads TGTGCCAGCAGTTACTCGACTACTAGCGGGTCCTACTTC.

The V and J genes are TRBV2 and TRBJ1-1; the D is unclear. The V gene's germline CDR1 is SNHLY and CDR2 FYNNEI. CDR3 size: 12 residues. Trimming removed 6 bases from V and 5 bases from J, with 10 bases in between. The CDR3 nucleotides are TGTGCCAGCAGGTTGGGGAGGACTGAAGCTTTCTTT. Its translation is CASRLGRTEAFF.

The chain combines TRBV5-1 with TRBJ2-5; TRBD2 aligns across 10 bases. Germline-derived CDR1 and CDR2 are SGHRS and YFSETQ. V gave up 5 bases and J gave up 1 base; unmatched junction bases: 8. CDR3 length: 16 residues. In DNA, the CDR3 is TGCGCCAGCAGACCGTCCTCTAGCGGGGGCCAAGAGACCCAGTACTTC. It yields the protein CASRPSSSGGQETQYF. The complete variable domain, with remaining parts taken from reference TRBV5-1 and TRBJ2-5, reads KAGVTQTPRYLIKTRGQQVTLSCSPISGHRSVSWYQQTPGQGLQFLFEYFSETQRNKGNFPGRFSGRQFSNSRSEMNVSTLELGDSALYLCASRPSSSGGQETQYFGPGTRLLVL.

The chain uses TRBV7-9 and TRBJ1-2; D call uncertain. CDR1 SEHNR and CDR2 FQNEAQ come from the germline V gene (reference sequence). V was shortened by 0 bases and J by 8 bases, with 19 bases between the two germline ends. The CDR3 runs to 16 residues. CDR3 nucleotide sequence: TGTGCCAGCAGCTTAGCCTCGCCAGTCGCAATGGAGGGCTACACCTTC. Its protein product is CASSLASPVAMEGYTF.

This rearrangement joins TRBV9 to TRBJ2-1; TRBD2 matches at 8 bases. The CDR3 consists of 15 residues. Germline V gene lookup returns CDR1 SGDLS and CDR2 YYNGEE. V was pared by 0 bases and J by 6 bases, with 5 bases of the junction left unmatched. This CDR3 is CASSVGAGVGNEQFF. DNA of the CDR3: TGTGCCAGCAGCGTAGGAGCGGGAGTAGGCAATGAGCAGTTCTTC.

This chain joins TRBV15 and TRBJ1-1; 9 bases agree with TRBD1. Trimming removed 0 bases from V and 5 bases from J; junction bases left unmatched: 4. Germline V CDR1 and CDR2: LNHNV, YYDKDF (reference sequence). This CDR3 spans 15 amino acids. The CDR3: CATSRDRGQGTEAFF. CDR3 in DNA: TGTGCCACCAGCAGAGATCGTGGACAGGGGACTGAAGCTTTCTTT. Drawing the rest from reference TRBV15 and TRBJ1-1, the complete variable domain is DAMVIQNPRYQVTQFGKPVTLSCSQTLNHNVMYWYQQKSSQAPKLLFHYYDKDFNNEADTPDNFQSRRPNTSFCFLDIRSPGLGDTAMYLCATSRDRGQGTEAFFGQGTRLTVV.

The genes are TRBV6-2 or TRBV6-3 and TRBJ1-1; D unclear. The germline V gene has CDR1 MNHEY and CDR2 SVGEGT. V was clipped by 0 bases and J by 3 bases, with 14 bases between them. This CDR3 is 16 amino acids long. The CDR3 reads CASSYSPRVGDTEAFF. The CDR3 nucleotides are TGTGCCAGCAGTTACTCACCCCGCGTGGGAGACACTGAAGCTTTCTTT.

This sequence joins TRBV9 and TRBJ1-3; tentative D call: TRBD1 (6 bases). This CDR3 region has 16 residues. Trimming removed 2 bases from V and 4 bases from J, with 16 bases in between. The germline V gene encodes CDR1 SGDLS and CDR2 YYNGEE. In nucleotides, the CDR3 is TGTGCCAGCAGCGTCTCCAGCGTGGACAGCGGAAACACCATATATTTT. As protein: CASSVSSVDSGNTIYF.

This clone was counted between two and nine times. The V and J genes are TRBV7-2 and TRBJ1-2, with D maybe TRBD1 (6 bases). Trimming removed 5 bases from V and 4 bases from J, with 20 bases in between. This CDR3 region has 16 residues. In germline, CDR1 is SGHTA, CDR2 FQGNSA. The CDR3 spells CASSPMAGVGLYGYTF. The CDR3 bases are TGTGCCAGCAGCCCAATGGCAGGGGTGGGGCTCTATGGCTACACCTTC. The complete variable domain, with remaining parts taken from reference TRBV7-2 and TRBJ1-2, reads GAGVSQSPSNKVTEKGKDVELRCDPISGHTALYWYRQSLGQGLEFLIYFQGNSAPDKSGLPSDRFSAERTGGSVSTLTIQRTQQEDSAVYLCASSPMAGVGLYGYTFGSGTRLTVV.

This chain joins TRBV29-1 and TRBJ2-4; 9 positions match TRBD1. The CDR3 extends over 16 amino acids. The germline CDR1 and CDR2 sequences are SQVTM and ANQGSEA. The J segment lost 3 bases and the V segment lost 6 bases, leaving 12 bases of the junction unmatched. The CDR3 sequence: CSVEPRTGEIKNIQYF. As DNA, the CDR3 is TGCAGCGTCGAACCTAGGACAGGGGAAATCAAAAACATTCAGTACTTC.

This clone appeared once. This chain joins TRBV28 and TRBJ1-5, with D unresolved. CDR1 is MDHEN and CDR2 is SYDVKM in the germline V gene. This CDR3 has 12 residues. The V end lost 6 bases, the J end lost 4 bases, and 7 bases lay between the germline ends. The CDR3 coding sequence is TGTGCCAGCAGAGGAGCAAATCAGCCCCAGCATTTT. Amino acids: CASRGANQPQHF.